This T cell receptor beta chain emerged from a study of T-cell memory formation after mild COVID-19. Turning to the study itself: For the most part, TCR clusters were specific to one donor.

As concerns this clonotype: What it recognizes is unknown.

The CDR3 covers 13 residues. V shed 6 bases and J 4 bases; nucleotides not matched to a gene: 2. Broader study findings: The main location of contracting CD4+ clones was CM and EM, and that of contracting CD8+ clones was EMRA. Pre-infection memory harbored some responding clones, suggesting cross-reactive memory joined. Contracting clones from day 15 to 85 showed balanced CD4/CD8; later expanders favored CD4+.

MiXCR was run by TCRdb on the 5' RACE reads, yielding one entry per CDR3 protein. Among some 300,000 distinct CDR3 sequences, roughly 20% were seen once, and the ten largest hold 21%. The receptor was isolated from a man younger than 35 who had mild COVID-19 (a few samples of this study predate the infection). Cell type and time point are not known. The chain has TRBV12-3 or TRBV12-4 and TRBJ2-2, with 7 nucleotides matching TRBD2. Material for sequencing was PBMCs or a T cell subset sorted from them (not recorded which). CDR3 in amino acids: CASRRGITGELFF. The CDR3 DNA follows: TGTGCCAGCAGGCGGGGGATCACCGGGGAGCTGTTTTTT.